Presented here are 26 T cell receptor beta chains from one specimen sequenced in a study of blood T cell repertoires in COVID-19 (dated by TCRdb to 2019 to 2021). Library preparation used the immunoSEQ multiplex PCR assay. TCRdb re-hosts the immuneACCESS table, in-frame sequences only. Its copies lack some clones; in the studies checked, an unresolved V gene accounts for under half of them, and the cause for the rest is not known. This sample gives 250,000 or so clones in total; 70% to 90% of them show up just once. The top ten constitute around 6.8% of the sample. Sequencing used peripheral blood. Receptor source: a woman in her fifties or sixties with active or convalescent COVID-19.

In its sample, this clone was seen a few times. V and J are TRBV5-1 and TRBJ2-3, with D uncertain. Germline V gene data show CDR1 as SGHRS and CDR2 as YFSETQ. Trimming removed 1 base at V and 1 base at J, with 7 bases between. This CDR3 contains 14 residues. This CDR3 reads CASSLNSRTDTQYF. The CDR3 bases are TGCGCCAGCAGCTTGAACTCGCGCACAGATACGCAGTATTTT.

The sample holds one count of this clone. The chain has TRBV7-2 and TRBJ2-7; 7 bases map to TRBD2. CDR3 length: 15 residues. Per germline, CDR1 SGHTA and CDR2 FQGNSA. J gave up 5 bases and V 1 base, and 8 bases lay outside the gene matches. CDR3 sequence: CASSLVSGGGNEQYV. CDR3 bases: TGTGCCAGCAGCTTAGTATCCGGGGGAGGGAACGAGCAGTACGTC.

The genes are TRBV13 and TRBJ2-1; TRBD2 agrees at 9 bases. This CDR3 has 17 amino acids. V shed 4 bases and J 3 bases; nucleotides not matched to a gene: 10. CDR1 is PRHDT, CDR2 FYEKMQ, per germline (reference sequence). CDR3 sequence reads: CASSWDSGGGVYNEQFF. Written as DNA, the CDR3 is TGTGCCAGCAGCTGGGATAGCGGGGGAGGGGTCTACAATGAGCAGTTCTTC.

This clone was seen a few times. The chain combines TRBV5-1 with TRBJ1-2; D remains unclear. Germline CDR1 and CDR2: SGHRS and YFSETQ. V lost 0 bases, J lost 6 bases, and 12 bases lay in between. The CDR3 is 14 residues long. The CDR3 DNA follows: TGCGCCAGCAGCTTGGCCGGGTTAGACGATGGCTACACCTTC. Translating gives CASSLAGLDDGYTF.

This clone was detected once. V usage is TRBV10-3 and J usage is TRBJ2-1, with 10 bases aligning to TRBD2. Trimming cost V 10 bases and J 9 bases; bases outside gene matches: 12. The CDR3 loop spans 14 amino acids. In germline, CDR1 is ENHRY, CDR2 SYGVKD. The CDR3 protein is CATQGERGGPEQFF. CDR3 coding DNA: TGTGCCACCCAGGGAGAGCGGGGGGGACCTGAGCAGTTCTTC.

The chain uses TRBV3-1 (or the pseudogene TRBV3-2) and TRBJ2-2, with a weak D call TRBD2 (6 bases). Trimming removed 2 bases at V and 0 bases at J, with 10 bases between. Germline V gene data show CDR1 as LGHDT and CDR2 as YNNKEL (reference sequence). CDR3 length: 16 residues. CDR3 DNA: TGTGCCAGCAGCCAAAGGGGCGGGACGAACACCGGGGAGCTGTTTTTT. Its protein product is CASSQRGGTNTGELFF.

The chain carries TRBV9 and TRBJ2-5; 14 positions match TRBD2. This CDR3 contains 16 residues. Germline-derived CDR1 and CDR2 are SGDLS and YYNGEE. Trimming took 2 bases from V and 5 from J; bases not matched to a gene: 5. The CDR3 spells CASSVRGLAGAETQYF. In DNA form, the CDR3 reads TGTGCCAGCAGCGTTCGGGGACTAGCGGGAGCCGAGACCCAGTACTTC. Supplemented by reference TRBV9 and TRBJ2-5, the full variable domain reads DSGVTQTPKHLITATGQRVTLRCSPRSGDLSVYWYQQSLDQGLQFLIQYYNGEERAKGNILERFSAQQFPDLHSELNLSSLELGDSALYFCASSVRGLAGAETQYFGPGTRLLVL.

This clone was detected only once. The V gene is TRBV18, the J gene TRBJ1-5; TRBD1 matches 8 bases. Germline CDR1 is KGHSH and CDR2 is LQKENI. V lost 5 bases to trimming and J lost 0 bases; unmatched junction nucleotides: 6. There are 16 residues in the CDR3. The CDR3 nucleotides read TGTGCCAGCTCAGGCGAACAGGGGGATAGCAATCAGCCCCAGCATTTT. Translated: CASSGEQGDSNQPQHF.

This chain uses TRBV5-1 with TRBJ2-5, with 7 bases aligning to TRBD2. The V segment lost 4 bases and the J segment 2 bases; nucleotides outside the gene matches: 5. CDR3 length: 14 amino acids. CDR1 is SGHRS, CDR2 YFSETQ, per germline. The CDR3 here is CASSSGTQQETQYF. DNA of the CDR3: TGCGCCAGCAGCAGCGGGACTCAGCAAGAGACCCAGTACTTC.

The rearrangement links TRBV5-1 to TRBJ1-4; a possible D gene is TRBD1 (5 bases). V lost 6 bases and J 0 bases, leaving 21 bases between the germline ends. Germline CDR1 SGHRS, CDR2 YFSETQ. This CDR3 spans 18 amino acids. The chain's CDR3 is CASIQISTEVATNEKLFF. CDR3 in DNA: TGCGCCAGCATCCAGATATCGACAGAAGTGGCAACTAATGAAAAACTGTTTTTT. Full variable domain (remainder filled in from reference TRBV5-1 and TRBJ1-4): KAGVTQTPRYLIKTRGQQVTLSCSPISGHRSVSWYQQTPGQGLQFLFEYFSETQRNKGNFPGRFSGRQFSNSRSEMNVSTLELGDSALYLCASIQISTEVATNEKLFFGSGTQLSVL.

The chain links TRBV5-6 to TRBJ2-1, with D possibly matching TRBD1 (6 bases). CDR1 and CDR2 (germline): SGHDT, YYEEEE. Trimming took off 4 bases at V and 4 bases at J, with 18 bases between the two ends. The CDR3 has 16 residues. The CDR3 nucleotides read TGTGCCAGCAGCAATGTAGACAGGCGGATTTACAATGAGCAGTTCTTC. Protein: CASSNVDRRIYNEQFF.

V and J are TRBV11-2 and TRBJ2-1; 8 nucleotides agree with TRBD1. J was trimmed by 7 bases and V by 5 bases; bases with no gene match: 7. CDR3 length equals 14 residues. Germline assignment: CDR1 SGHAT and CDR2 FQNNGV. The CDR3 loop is CASSTRDRLNEQFF. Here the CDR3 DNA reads TGTGCCAGCAGCACCCGGGACAGGTTGAATGAGCAGTTCTTC. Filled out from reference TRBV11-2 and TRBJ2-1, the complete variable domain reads EAGVAQSPRYKIIEKRQSVAFWCNPISGHATLYWYQQILGQGPKLLIQFQNNGVVDDSQLPKDRFSAERLKGVDSTLKIQPAKLEDSAVYLCASSTRDRLNEQFFGPGTRLTVL.

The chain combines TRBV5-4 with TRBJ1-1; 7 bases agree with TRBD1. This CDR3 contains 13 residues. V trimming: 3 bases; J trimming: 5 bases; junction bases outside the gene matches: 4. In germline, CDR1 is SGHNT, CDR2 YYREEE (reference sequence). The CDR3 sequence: CASSSTGLTEAFF. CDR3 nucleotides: TGTGCCAGCAGCTCGACAGGGTTGACTGAAGCTTTCTTT.

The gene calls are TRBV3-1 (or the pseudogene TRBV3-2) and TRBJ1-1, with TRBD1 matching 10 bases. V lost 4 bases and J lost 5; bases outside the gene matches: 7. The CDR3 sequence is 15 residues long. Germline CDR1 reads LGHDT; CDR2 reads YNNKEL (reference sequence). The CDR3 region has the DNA TGTGCCAGCAGCCCGACAGGGGGCTCGGGGACTGAAGCTTTCTTT. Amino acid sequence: CASSPTGGSGTEAFF.

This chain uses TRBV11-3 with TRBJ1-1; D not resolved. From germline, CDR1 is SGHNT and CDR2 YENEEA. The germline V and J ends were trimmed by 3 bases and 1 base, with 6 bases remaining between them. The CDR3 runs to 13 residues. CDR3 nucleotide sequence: TGTGCCAGCAGCTTGTACAGGAACACTGAAGCTTTCTTT. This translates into CASSLYRNTEAFF.

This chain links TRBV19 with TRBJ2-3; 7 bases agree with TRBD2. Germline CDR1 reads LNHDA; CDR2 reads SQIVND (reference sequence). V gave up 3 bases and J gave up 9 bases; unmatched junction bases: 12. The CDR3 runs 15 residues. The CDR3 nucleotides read TGTGCCAGTAGTATTGGCGGGAGCCATATGAGGACGCAGTATTTT. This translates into CASSIGGSHMRTQYF.

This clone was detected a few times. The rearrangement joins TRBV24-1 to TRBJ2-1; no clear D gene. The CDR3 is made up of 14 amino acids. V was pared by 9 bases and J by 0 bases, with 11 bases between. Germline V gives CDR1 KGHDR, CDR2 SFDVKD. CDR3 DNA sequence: TGTGCCACCCCCTTTGCGGTCTCCTACAATGAGCAGTTCTTC. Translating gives CATPFAVSYNEQFF.

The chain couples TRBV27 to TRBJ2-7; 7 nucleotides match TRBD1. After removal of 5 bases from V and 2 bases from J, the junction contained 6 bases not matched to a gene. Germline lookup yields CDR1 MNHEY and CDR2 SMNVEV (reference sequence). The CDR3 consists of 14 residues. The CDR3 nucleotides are TGTGCCAGCAGTCCTGGGACAGTCCCCTACGAGCAGTACTTC. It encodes CASSPGTVPYEQYF.

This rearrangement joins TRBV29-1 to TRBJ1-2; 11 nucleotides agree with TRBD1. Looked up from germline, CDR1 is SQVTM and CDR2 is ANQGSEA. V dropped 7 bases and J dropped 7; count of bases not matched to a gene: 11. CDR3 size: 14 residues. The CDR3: CSAGTGGPLVGYTF. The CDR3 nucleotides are TGCAGCGCCGGGACAGGGGGACCCCTAGTTGGCTACACCTTC. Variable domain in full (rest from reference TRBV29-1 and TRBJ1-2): SAVISQKPSRDICQRGTSLTIQCQVDSQVTMMFWYRQQPGQSLTLIATANQGSEATYESGFVIDKFPISRPNLTFSTLTVSNMSPEDSSIYLCSAGTGGPLVGYTFGSGTRLTVV.

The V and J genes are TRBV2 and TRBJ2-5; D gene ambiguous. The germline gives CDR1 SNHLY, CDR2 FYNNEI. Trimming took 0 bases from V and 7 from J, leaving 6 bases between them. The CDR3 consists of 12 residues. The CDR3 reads CASSEAPGTQYF. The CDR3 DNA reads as TGTGCCAGCAGTGAAGCGCCGGGGACCCAGTACTTC.

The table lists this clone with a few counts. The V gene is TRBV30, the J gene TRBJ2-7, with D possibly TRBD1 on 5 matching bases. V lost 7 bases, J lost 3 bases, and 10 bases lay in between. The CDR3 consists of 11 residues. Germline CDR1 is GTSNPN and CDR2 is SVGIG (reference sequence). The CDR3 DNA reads TGTGCCTCCCAAGACAGCTACGAGCAGTACTTC. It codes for CASQDSYEQYF. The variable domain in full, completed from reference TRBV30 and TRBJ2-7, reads SQTIHQWPATLVQPVGSPLSLECTVEGTSNPNLYWYRQAAGRGLQLLFYSVGIGQISSEVPQNLSASRPQDRQFILSSKKLLLSDSGFYLCASQDSYEQYFGPGTRLTVT.

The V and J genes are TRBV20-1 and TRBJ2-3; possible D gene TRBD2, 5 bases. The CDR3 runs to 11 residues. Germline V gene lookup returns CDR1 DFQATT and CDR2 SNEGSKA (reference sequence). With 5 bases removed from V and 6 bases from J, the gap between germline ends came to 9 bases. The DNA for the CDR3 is TGCAGTGCTCGGTGGAGGGATACGCAGTATTTT. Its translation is CSARWRDTQYF.

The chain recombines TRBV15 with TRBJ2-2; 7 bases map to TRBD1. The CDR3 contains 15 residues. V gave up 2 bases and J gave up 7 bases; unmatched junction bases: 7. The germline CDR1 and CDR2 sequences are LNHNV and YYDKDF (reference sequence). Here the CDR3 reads CATSRLDRTGGELFF. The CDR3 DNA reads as TGTGCCACCAGCAGACTGGACAGGACCGGCGGGGAGCTGTTTTTT.

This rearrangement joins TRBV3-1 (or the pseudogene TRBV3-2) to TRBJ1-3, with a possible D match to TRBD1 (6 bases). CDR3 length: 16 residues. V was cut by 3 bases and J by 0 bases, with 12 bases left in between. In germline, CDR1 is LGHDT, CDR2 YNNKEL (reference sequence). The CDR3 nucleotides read TGTGCCAGCAGCCAGTGGACAGCCGGCTCTGGAAACACCATATATTTT. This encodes CASSQWTAGSGNTIYF.

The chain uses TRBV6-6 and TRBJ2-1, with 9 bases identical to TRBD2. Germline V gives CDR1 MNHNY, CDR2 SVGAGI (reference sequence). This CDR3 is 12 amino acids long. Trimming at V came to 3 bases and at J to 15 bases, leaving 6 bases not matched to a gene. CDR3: CASSYSGGKVFF. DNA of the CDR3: TGTGCCAGCAGTTATAGCGGGGGTAAAGTGTTCTTC.

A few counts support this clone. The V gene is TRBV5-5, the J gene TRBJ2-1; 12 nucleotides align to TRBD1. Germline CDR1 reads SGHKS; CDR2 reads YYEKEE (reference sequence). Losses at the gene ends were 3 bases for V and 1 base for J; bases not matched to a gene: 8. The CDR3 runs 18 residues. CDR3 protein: CASSSRDRGRGSYNEQFF. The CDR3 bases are TGTGCCAGCAGCTCCCGGGACAGGGGGCGGGGATCCTACAATGAGCAGTTCTTC.